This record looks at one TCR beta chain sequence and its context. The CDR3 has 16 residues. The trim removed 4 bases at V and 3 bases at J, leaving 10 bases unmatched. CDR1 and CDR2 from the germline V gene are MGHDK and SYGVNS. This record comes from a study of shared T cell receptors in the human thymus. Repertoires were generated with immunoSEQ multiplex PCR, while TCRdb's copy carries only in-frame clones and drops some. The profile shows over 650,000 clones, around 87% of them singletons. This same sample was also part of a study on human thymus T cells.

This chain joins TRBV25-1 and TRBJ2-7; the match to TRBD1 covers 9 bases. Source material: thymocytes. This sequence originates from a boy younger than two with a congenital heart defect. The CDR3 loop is CASSGTGDRPYYEQYF. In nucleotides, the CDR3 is TGTGCCAGCAGTGGGACAGGGGACAGGCCTTACTACGAGCAGTACTTC.